Listed below are T cell receptor beta chains from one sample, sequenced in a study of blood T cell repertoires in COVID-19. TCRdb's copy holds only in-frame clones and misses some; the assay was immunoSEQ multiplex PCR. Among over 150,000 clones listed, about 88% were seen once. The specimen sequenced was PBMCs or T cells enriched from blood (not recorded which). The receptors originated from a woman younger than 45 who had recovered from COVID-19. The CDR3 runs from the conserved cysteine through the conserved F or W. D genes are given only for firm matches. Expanded clones get a size class; other rows say once, few or many, or leave the size out.

>.|TRBV6-6|.|TRBJ1-3
CASRLDSNSGNTIYF
TGTGCCAGCAGGCTCGACAGCAACTCTGGAAACACCATATATTTT
>few|TRBV6-6|.|TRBJ2-5
CASSYYRTTSETQYF
TGTGCCAGCAGTTACTACCGGACTACCTCGGAGACCCAGTACTTC
>.|TRBV4-2|TRBD2|TRBJ2-1
CASSQGGAGGPINEQFF
TGTGCCAGCAGCCAAGGCGGGGCGGGAGGGCCCATCAATGAGCAGTTCTTC
>once|TRBV19|TRBD1|TRBJ1-1
CASRGRTGGPVTEAFF
TGTGCCAGTAGGGGTCGGACAGGGGGGCCGGTCACTGAAGCTTTCTTT
>.|TRBV7-3|TRBD1|TRBJ1-6
CASSLRDRNSPLHF
TGTGCCAGCAGCTTAAGGGACAGGAATTCACCCCTCCACTTT
>.|TRBV2|TRBD1|TRBJ2-5
CASSPFDRGHRETQYF
TGTGCCAGCAGTCCATTCGACAGGGGGCATCGAGAGACCCAGTACTTC
>.|TRBV5-5|TRBD1|TRBJ2-2
CASRGDAQGAITGELFF
TGTGCCAGCAGAGGGGATGCACAGGGGGCAATAACCGGGGAGCTGTTTTTT
>.|TRBV7-9|.|TRBJ1-1
CASSYRDTEAFF
TGTGCCAGCAGCTACAGGGACACTGAAGCTTTCTTT
>once|TRBV30|.|TRBJ2-7
CAWSVVGSGYPEQYF
TGTGCCTGGAGTGTAGTGGGCAGTGGGTATCCCGAGCAGTACTTC
>.|TRBV11-2|.|TRBJ2-4
CASSLELGVIQYF
TGTGCCAGCAGCTTAGAATTAGGAGTTATTCAGTACTTC
>few|TRBV19|.|TRBJ1-2
CASSTRLTGIQALYGYTF
TGTGCCAGTAGTACTCGACTGACAGGTATCCAAGCCCTTTATGGCTACACCTTC
>.|TRBV4-1|.|TRBJ2-1
CASSQESGNYEQFF
TGCGCCAGCAGCCAAGAATCAGGGAACTATGAGCAGTTCTTC
>.|TRBV7-9|.|TRBJ1-2
CASSSRVFDYGYTF
TGTGCCAGCAGCTCCAGGGTATTCGACTATGGCTACACCTTC